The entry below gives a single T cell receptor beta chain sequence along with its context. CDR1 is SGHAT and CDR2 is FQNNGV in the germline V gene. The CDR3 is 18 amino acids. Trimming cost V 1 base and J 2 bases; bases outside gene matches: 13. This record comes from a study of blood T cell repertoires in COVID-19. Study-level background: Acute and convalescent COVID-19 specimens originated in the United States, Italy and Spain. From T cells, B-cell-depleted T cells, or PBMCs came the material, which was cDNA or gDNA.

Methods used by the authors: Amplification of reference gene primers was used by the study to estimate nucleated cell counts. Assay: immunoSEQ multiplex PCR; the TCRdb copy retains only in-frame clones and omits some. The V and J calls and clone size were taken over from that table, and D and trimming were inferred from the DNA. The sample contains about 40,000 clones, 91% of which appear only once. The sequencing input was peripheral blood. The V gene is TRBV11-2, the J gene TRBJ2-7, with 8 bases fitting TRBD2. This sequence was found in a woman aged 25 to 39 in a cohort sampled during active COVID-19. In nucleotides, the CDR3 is TGTGCCAGCAGCTTAGTATTAGCGGGAACCCCCTTAACCTACGAGCAGTACTTC. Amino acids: CASSLVLAGTPLTYEQYF.